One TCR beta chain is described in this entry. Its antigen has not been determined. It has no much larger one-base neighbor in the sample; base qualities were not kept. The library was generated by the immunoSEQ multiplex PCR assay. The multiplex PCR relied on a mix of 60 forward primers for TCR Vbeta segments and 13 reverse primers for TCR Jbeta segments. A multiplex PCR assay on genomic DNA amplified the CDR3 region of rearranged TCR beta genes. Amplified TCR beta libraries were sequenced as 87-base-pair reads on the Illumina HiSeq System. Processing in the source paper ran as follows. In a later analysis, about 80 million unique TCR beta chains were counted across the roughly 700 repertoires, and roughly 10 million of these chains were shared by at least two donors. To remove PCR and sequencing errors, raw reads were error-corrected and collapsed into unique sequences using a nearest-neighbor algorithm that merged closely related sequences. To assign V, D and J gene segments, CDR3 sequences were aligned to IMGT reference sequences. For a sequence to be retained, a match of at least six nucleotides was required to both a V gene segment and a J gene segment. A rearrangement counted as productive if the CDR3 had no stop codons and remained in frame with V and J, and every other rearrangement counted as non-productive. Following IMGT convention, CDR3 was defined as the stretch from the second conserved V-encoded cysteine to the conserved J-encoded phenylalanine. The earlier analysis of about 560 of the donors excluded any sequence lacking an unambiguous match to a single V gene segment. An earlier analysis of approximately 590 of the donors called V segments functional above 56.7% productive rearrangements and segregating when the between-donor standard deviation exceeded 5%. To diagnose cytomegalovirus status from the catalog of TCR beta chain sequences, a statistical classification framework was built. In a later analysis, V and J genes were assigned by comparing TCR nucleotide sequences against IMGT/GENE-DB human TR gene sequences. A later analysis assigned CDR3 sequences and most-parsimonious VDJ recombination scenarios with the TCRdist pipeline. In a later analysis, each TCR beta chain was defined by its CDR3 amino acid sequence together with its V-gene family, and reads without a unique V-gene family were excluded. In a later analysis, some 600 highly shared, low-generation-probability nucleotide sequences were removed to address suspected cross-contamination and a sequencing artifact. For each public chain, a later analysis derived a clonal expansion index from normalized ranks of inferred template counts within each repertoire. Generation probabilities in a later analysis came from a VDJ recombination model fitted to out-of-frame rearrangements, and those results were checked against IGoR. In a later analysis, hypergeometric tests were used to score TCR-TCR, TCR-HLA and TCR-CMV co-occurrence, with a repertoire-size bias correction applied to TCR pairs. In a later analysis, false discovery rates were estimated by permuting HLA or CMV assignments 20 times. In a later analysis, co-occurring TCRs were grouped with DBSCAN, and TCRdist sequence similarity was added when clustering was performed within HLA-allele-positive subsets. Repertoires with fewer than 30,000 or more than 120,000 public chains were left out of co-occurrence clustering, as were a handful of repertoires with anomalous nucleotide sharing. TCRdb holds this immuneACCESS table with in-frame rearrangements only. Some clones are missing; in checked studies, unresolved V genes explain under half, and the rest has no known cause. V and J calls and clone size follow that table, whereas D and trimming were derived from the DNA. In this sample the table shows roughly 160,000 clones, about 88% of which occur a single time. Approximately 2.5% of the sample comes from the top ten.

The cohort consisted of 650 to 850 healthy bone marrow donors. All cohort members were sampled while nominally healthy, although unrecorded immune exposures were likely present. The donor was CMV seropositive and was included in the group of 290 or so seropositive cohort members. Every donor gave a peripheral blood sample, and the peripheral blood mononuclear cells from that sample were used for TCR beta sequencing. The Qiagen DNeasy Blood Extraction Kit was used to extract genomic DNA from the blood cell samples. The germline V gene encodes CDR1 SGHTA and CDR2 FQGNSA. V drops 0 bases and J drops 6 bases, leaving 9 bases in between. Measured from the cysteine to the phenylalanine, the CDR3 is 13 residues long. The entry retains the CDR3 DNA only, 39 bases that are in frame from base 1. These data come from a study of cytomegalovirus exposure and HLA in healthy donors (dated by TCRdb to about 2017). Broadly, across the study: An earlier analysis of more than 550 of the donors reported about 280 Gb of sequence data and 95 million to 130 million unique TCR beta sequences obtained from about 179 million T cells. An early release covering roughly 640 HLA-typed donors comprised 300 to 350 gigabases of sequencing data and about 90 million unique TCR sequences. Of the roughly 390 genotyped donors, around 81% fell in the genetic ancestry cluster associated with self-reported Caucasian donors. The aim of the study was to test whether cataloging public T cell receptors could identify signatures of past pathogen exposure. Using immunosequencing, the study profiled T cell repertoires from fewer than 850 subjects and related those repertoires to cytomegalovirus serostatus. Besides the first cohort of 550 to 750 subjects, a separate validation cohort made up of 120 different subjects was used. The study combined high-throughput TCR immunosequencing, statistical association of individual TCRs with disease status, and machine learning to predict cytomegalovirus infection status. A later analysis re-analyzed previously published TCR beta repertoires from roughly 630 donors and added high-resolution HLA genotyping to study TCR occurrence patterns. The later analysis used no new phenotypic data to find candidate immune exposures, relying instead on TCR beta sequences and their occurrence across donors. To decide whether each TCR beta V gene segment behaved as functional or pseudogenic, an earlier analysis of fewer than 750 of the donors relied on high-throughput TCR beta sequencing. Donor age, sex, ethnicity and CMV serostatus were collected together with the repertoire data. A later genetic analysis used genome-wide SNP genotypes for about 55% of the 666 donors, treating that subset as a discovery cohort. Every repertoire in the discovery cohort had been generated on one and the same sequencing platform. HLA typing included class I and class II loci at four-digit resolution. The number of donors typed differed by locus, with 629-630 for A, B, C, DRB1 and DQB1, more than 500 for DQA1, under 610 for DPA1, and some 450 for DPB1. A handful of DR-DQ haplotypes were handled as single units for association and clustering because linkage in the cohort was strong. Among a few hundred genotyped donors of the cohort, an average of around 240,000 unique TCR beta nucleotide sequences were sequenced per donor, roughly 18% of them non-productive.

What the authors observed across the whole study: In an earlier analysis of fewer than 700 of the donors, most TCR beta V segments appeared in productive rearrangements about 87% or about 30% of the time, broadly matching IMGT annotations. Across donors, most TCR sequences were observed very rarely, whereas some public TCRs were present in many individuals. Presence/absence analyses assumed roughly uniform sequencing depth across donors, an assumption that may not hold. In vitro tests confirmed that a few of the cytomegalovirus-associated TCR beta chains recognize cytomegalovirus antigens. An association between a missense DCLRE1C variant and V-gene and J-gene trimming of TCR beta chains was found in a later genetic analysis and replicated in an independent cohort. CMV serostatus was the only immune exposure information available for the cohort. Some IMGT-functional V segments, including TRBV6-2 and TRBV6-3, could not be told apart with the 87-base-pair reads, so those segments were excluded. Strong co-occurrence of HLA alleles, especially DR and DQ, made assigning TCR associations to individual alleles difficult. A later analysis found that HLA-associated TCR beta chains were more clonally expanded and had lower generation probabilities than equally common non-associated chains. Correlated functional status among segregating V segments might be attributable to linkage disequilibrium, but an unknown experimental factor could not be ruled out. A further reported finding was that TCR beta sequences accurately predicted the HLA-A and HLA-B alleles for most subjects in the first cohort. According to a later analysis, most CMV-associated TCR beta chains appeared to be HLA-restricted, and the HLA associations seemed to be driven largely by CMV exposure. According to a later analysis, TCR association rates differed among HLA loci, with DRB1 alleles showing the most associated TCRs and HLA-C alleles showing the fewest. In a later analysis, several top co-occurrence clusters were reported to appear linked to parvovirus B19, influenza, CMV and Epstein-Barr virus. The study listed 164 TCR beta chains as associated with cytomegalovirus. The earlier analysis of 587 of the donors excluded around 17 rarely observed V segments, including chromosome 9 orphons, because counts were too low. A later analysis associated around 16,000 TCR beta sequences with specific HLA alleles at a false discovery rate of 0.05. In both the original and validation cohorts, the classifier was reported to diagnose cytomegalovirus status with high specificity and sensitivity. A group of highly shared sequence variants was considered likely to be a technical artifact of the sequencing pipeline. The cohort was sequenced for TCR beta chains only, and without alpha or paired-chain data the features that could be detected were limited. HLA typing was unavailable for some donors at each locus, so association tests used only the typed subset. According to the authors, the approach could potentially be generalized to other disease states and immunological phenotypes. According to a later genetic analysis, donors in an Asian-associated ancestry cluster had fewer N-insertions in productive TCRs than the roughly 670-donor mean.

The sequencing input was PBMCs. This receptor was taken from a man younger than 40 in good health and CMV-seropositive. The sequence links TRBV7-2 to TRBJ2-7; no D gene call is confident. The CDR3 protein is CASSLATGFEQYF. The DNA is TGTGCCAGCAGCTTAGCAACCGGGTTCGAGCAGTACTTC.